This TCR beta chain came from a study of T cell changes during pregnancy in multiple sclerosis. Method: immunoSEQ multiplex PCR; TCRdb's copy keeps in-frame clones and lacks some. The sample lists roughly 30,000 clones; approximately 88% were seen once. CDR1 SNHLY and CDR2 FYNNEI come from the germline V gene. The CDR3 totals 14 residues. V was pared by 6 bases and J by 3 bases, with 11 bases between. The rearrangement uses TRBV2 and TRBJ1-4; unclear D gene. The TCR originated in a female donor with multiple sclerosis, enrolled in a pregnancy study. This specimen was CD8+ T cells from peripheral blood mononuclear cells, taken before pregnancy. The CDR3 sequence is CASRDFAPNEKLFF. Here the CDR3 DNA reads TGTGCCAGCAGGGACTTTGCGCCTAATGAAAAACTGTTTTTT.